These T cell receptor beta chains were read from a single sample in a study of post-analysis software for immune sequencing data. TCRdb fed the PCR reads into MiXCR, producing one record per CDR3 protein. Among hundreds of thousands of distinct CDR3 sequences listed, less than 45% were seen once. Material: blood. The receptor source for this set is a girl aged 10 to 17 with multiple sclerosis. The CDR3 runs from the conserved cysteine through the conserved F or W. D genes are given only for firm matches. A row's size may be missing; if present it is once, few, many or a size class.

J: TRBJ2-7; V: TRBV7-6; size: NA; D: TRBD2; length: 15; DNA: TGTGCCAGCAGCGAGGGTAGCGGGGGGCAGTATGAGCAGTACTTT; CDR3: CASSEGSGGQYEQYF
J: TRBJ1-5; V: TRBV27; size: NA; D: NA; length: 15; DNA: TGTGCCAGCAGTTTATCAGGGTTCGGCAATCAGCCCCAGCATTTT; CDR3: CASSLSGFGNQPQHF
J: TRBJ2-7; V: TRBV6-5; size: few; D: TRBD1; length: 18; DNA: TGTGCCAGCAGTTACTCATTCCCGGGACAGGGGATACCCTACGAGCAGTACTTC; CDR3: CASSYSFPGQGIPYEQYF
J: TRBJ1-2; V: TRBV11-2; size: few; D: NA; length: 14; DNA: TGTGCCAGCAGCTTAGAGACAGCCCGCTATGGCTACACCTTC; CDR3: CASSLETARYGYTF
J: TRBJ2-1; V: TRBV6-5; size: NA; D: NA; length: 18; DNA: TGTGCCAGCAGTTACGCTCGGGACGCCCGGTGGGACTACAATGAGCAGTTCTTC; CDR3: CASSYARDARWDYNEQFF
J: TRBJ2-7; V: TRBV2; size: NA; D: NA; length: 16; DNA: TGTGCCAGCGGAACGACTCCGCATCTGGGCTCCTACGAGCAGTACTTC; CDR3: CASGTTPHLGSYEQYF
J: TRBJ2-3; V: TRBV9; size: NA; D: TRBD2; length: 18; DNA: TGTGCCAGCAGCGTAGGGTACCGACTAGCGGGCGACCTAGATACGCAGTATTTT; CDR3: CASSVGYRLAGDLDTQYF
J: TRBJ2-7; V: TRBV6-1; size: NA; D: NA; length: 13; DNA: TGTGCCAGCAAGTACAGAGACCTCTACGAGCAGTACTTC; CDR3: CASKYRDLYEQYF
J: TRBJ2-7; V: TRBV7-9; size: NA; D: TRBD1; length: 16; DNA: TGTGCCAGCAGCCCCGCACAGGGGGCCGGATTGTACGAGCAGTACTTC; CDR3: CASSPAQGAGLYEQYF
J: TRBJ2-2; V: TRBV2; size: NA; D: NA; length: 13; DNA: TGTGCCAGCAGTCTCGAGGGGGGAGGGGAGCTGTTTTTT; CDR3: CASSLEGGGELFF
J: TRBJ2-1; V: TRBV7-9; size: NA; D: TRBD2; length: 16; DNA: TGTGCCAGCAGCTCCTCGCTTAGCGGGAGGGGCAATGAGCAGTTCTTC; CDR3: CASSSSLSGRGNEQFF
J: TRBJ2-5; V: TRBV12-3/TRBV12-4; size: few; D: TRBD2; length: 13; DNA: TGTGCCAGCAGGTGGGCGGGAGACGGGACCCAGTACTTC; CDR3: CASRWAGDGTQYF
J: TRBJ2-7; V: TRBV6-5; size: NA; D: TRBD1; length: 15; DNA: TGTGCCAGCAGCAGGGGACAGTCCCGAGCCTACGAGCAGTACTTC; CDR3: CASSRGQSRAYEQYF
J: TRBJ2-5; V: TRBV3-1; size: few; D: TRBD2; length: 16; DNA: TGTGCCAGCAGCCCAGGGACTAGCGGGATTCAAGAGACCCAGTACTTC; CDR3: CASSPGTSGIQETQYF
J: TRBJ2-1; V: TRBV9; size: many; D: TRBD2; length: 15; DNA: TGTGCCAGCAGCGCCGGGACTAACTCCTACAATGAGCAGTTCTTC; CDR3: CASSAGTNSYNEQFF